The present TCR beta chain was sequenced within a study of naive and memory T cell subsets. Whole-study results and caveats: No ground truth validated the naive and memory repertoire findings. Naive and memory subsets had different power law exponents for TCR abundance.

In regard to this clonotype: Its antigen is unidentified.

An equimolar mix of two oligonucleotides served as the beta constant-region primer for TRBC1 and TRBC2. Ligated cDNA was amplified by four rounds of PCR with nested alpha and beta constant-region primers and SP2. One entry per CDR3 protein, called by TCRdb with MiXCR from the UMI-ligation and nested PCR reads. The sample yields some 110,000 distinct CDR3 sequences, 35% to 45% seen once. The sequence was collected from a human donor in good health. Source material: central memory CD4+ T cells from blood.

The CDR3 loop is CASSGRTSGRSEQYF. CDR3 DNA sequence: TGTGCCAGCAGCGGGAGGACTAGCGGGAGGTCCGAGCAGTACTTC. This chain links TRBV7-9 with TRBJ2-7; the match to TRBD2 covers 14 bases. The CDR3 length is 15 residues. The junction had 6 bases not matched to a gene; V was cut back by 5 bases and J by 6 bases. Germline assignment: CDR1 SEHNR and CDR2 FQNEAQ (reference sequence).